The present T cell receptor (beta chain) was sequenced within a study of blood T cell repertoires in COVID-19. Study-wide background: The study drew acute and convalescent COVID-19 samples from the United States, Italy and Spain. Sources were T cells, B-cell-depleted T cells, or PBMCs; the material itself was cDNA or gDNA.

With 1 base clipped from V and 4 bases from J, the junction kept 3 bases outside the gene matches. This CDR3 comprises 15 residues. CDR1 and CDR2 (germline): LNHDA, SQIVND (reference sequence). The method was immunoSEQ multiplex PCR; TCRdb's version includes in-frame clones alone and lacks a portion of them. The data contain 30,000 to 40,000 clones, around 86% of them singletons. The chain couples TRBV19 to TRBJ2-7; TRBD2 agrees at 11 bases. The source material was peripheral blood. The sequence was collected from a woman aged 55-75 years with active COVID-19. CDR3 loop: CASSIGLAGPYEQYF. CDR3 DNA sequence: TGTGCCAGTAGTATAGGACTAGCGGGACCGTACGAGCAGTACTTC.